The next 31 T cell receptor beta chains were all read from a single sample in a study of OX40 agonist ivuxolimab in advanced cancers. Repertoires were generated with immunoSEQ multiplex PCR, while TCRdb's copy carries only in-frame clones and drops some. The data show about 97,000 clones, with approximately 87% seen just once and around 5.5% held by the top ten. Sequenced material: CD4+ or CD8+ T cells sorted from blood, taken in a trial of the OX40 agonist ivuxolimab. The receptor source for this set is an adult with an advanced solid tumor such as melanoma, head and neck, liver or kidney cancer.

CDR3 region: CASSIDTGAYEQYF. The CDR3 coding sequence is TGTGCCAGCAGCATTGACACCGGCGCCTACGAGCAGTACTTC. The chain employs TRBV14 and TRBJ2-7; the D is unclear. From germline, CDR1 is SGHDN and CDR2 FVKESK. CDR3 length: 14 amino acids. The V and J ends lost 5 bases and 2 bases respectively, with 13 bases between them.

The chain employs TRBV7-3 and TRBJ1-1; TRBD1 is a possible D gene (5 bases). Per germline, CDR1 SGHTA and CDR2 FQGTGA. This CDR3 is 14 amino acids long. V was pared by 5 bases and J by 4 bases, with 14 bases between. The CDR3 protein is CASSPRQGSTEAFF. The CDR3 region has the DNA TGTGCCAGCAGCCCCCGGCAGGGAAGCACTGAAGCTTTCTTT.

The J gene is TRBJ2-7, the V gene TRBV9, with D perhaps assigned TRBD1 or TRBD2 (5 bases each). V lost 4 bases to trimming and J lost 7 bases, with 15 bases between them. Germline values: CDR1 SGDLS, CDR2 YYNGEE. The length of the CDR3 is 13 residues. The CDR3 protein is CASSPGPTGEQYF. The CDR3 bases are TGTGCCAGCAGCCCAGGGCCCACGGGAGAGCAGTACTTC.

This chain uses TRBV7-2 with TRBJ1-2; no reliable D call. Trimming took 5 bases from V and 4 from J, leaving 11 bases between them. This CDR3 contains 13 residues. From germline, CDR1 is SGHTA and CDR2 FQGNSA. The CDR3 DNA follows: TGTGCCAGCAGCCTCTGGAGAGGCTATGGCTACACCTTC. Protein sequence: CASSLWRGYGYTF.

By sample share, this clone is medium-sized (0.01 to 0.1%). This sequence joins TRBV4-1 and TRBJ2-7; possibly TRBD1 for D (5 bases). Trimming removed 3 bases at V and 1 base at J, with 10 bases between. CDR3 size: 14 residues. CDR1 and CDR2 from the germline V gene are MGHRA and YSYEKL. Here the CDR3 reads CASSQLQGSYEQYF. The CDR3, as DNA: TGCGCCAGCAGCCAGTTGCAGGGTTCCTACGAGCAGTACTTC.

The chain couples TRBV11-2 to TRBJ2-1; D is uncertain. Trimming removed 5 bases at V and 8 bases at J, with 13 bases between. Germline V gene sequence: CDR1 SGHAT, CDR2 FQNNGV. CDR3 size: 13 residues. The CDR3 nucleotides read TGTGCCAGCAGCCAGGTGGGGATGGATGAGCAGTTCTTC. Residues: CASSQVGMDEQFF.

This chain uses TRBV19 with TRBJ2-3, with 9 bases that match TRBD2. The ends lost 5 bases at V and 3 bases at J; junction bases unmatched: 15. Germline CDR1 reads LNHDA; CDR2 reads SQIVND (reference sequence). The CDR3 is 18 residues long. The CDR3 DNA sequence: TGTGCCAGTAGTCCACATCCAGGTCGAGCGGGAGGTACAGATACGCAGTATTTT. Amino acids: CASSPHPGRAGGTDTQYF. Complete variable domain (other parts from reference TRBV19 and TRBJ2-3): DGGITQSPKYLFRKEGQNVTLSCEQNLNHDAMYWYRQDPGQGLRLIYYSQIVNDFQKGDIAEGYSVSREKKESFPLTVTSAQKNPTAFYLCASSPHPGRAGGTDTQYFGPGTRLTVL.

The chain carries TRBV27 and TRBJ2-1; 8 bases align to TRBD2. This CDR3 is built from 16 residues. Germline lookup yields CDR1 MNHEY and CDR2 SMNVEV (reference sequence). Trimming at V came to 5 bases and at J to 6 bases, leaving 12 bases not matched to a gene. In DNA form, the CDR3 reads TGTGCCAGCAGTAGACAAAGCGGGAGCCCTTCCAATGAGCAGTTCTTC. It specifies CASSRQSGSPSNEQFF.

The rearrangement uses TRBV7-6 and TRBJ2-3; D possibly uses TRBD1 or TRBD2 (6 bases each). Trimming took off 1 base at V and 9 bases at J, with 26 bases between the two ends. This CDR3 comprises 18 residues. CDR1 and CDR2 from the germline V gene are SGHVS and FNYEAQ. CDR3 coding DNA: TGTGCCAGCAGCTTAGAGCGGGTAGCGCAGGACAGAGCACGGACGCAGTATTTT. Protein: CASSLERVAQDRARTQYF.

The V gene is TRBV29-1, the J gene TRBJ2-1; maybe TRBD2 (5 bases). The CDR3 loop spans 12 amino acids. CDR1 and CDR2 from the germline V gene are SQVTM and ANQGSEA. V shed 6 bases and J shed 3 bases, with 9 bases lying between them. The CDR3 here is CSVEAVYNEQFF. In DNA, the CDR3 is TGCAGCGTGGAGGCAGTCTACAATGAGCAGTTCTTC.

The J gene is TRBJ2-4, the V gene TRBV23-1; 7 bases map to TRBD1. TRBV23-1 is identified as an open reading frame with a role that is uncertain. This CDR3 comprises 16 residues. V was pared by 6 bases and J by 1 base, with 9 bases of the junction left unmatched. Here the CDR3 reads CASSRTGLLAKNIQYF. The CDR3 bases are TGCGCCAGCAGCCGGACAGGTCTCTTGGCCAAAAACATTCAGTACTTC.

This clone was recorded once. The gene calls are TRBV2 and TRBJ1-1; perhaps TRBD1 as D (6 bases). CDR3 length: 14 amino acids. V lost 4 bases, J lost 1 base, and 10 bases lay in between. Germline V CDR1 and CDR2: SNHLY, FYNNEI. CDR3 DNA sequence: TGTGCCAGCAGTGCGGGGGCCACGAACACTGAAGCTTTCTTT. Translated, it gives CASSAGATNTEAFF.

Of note for this clone: Compared with germline, one end of the junction differs, possibly owing to a read error. V is TRBV5-6 and J is TRBJ2-3, with 8 bases aligning to TRBD1. This CDR3 spans 16 amino acids. Per the germline V gene, CDR1 is SGHDT and CDR2 is YYEEEE. The DNA for the CDR3 is TGTGCCGGCAGCTTGTATGTCCGACAGGGGACAGATACGCAGTATTTT. This gives the protein CAGSLYVRQGTDTQYF.

This clone was found once. The chain recombines TRBV30 with TRBJ1-2; 7 nucleotides align to TRBD1. J lost 5 bases, V lost 3 bases, and 9 bases had no gene match. In germline, CDR1 is GTSNPN, CDR2 SVGIG (reference sequence). This CDR3 spans 14 amino acids. DNA of the CDR3: TGTGCCTGGAGGGTAACGGGACAGACTTATGGCTACACCTTC. This encodes CAWRVTGQTYGYTF.

The chain joins TRBV5-1 to TRBJ2-2; possible D gene TRBD1, 6 bases. CDR3 length equals 14 residues. V was clipped by 4 bases and J by 3 bases, with 10 bases between them. The germline V gene encodes CDR1 SGHRS and CDR2 YFSETQ. The CDR3 here is CASSDRTDTGELFF. The CDR3 nucleotides read TGCGCCAGCAGCGACCGGACAGACACCGGGGAGCTGTTTTTT.

The rearrangement joins TRBV11-3 to TRBJ2-3; 7 bases are shared with TRBD1. This CDR3 is 15 amino acids long. Germline V gene sequence: CDR1 SGHNT, CDR2 YENEEA. V lost 4 bases to trimming and J lost 6 bases; unmatched junction nucleotides: 10. DNA for the CDR3: TGTGCCAGCAGCTCCTTTAGACAGGGTGGTGATACGCAGTATTTT. It yields the protein CASSSFRQGGDTQYF.

This sequence joins TRBV5-1 and TRBJ2-7; D remains ambiguous. The germline gives CDR1 SGHRS, CDR2 YFSETQ. The V end lost 3 bases, the J end lost 12 bases, and 16 bases lay between the germline ends. The CDR3 covers 12 residues. The CDR3 coding sequence is TGCGCCAGCAGCTCCGGATCGGCTTTTTGGTACTTC. Translating it yields CASSSGSAFWYF.

This chain connects TRBV10-3 to TRBJ2-4; D not certain. CDR3 size: 11 residues. Germline values: CDR1 ENHRY, CDR2 SYGVKD. Between the trimmed V and J ends, which lost 6 bases and 6 bases, there was a span of 6 bases. The CDR3 bases are TGTGCCATCAGGCAATTAAACATTCAGTACTTC. Translated, it gives CAIRQLNIQYF.

The chain combines TRBV27 with TRBJ1-1; 8 positions agree with TRBD1. There are 13 residues in the CDR3. The germline V gene encodes CDR1 MNHEY and CDR2 SMNVEV (reference sequence). The V gene end was trimmed by 3 bases and the J gene end by 5 bases; junction bases not matched to a gene: 2. The DNA of the CDR3 is TGTGCCAGCAGTTTTTACAGGGGGACTGAAGCTTTCTTT. Its protein product is CASSFYRGTEAFF.

About this clone itself: This specimen includes other DNA sequences encoding the same CDR3. The chain is built from TRBV7-2 and TRBJ2-7; D not certain. Germline CDR1 and CDR2: SGHTA and FQGNSA. The CDR3 is made up of 12 amino acids. V was clipped by 1 base and J by 6 bases, with 7 bases between them. CDR3 DNA: TGTGCCAGCAGCTTAGGGAACAGCGAGCAGTACTTC. Translating gives CASSLGNSEQYF.

The chain joins TRBV30 to TRBJ2-1; D call uncertain. The V end was cut by 4 bases, the J end by 8 bases, with 15 bases between. The germline V gene has CDR1 GTSNPN and CDR2 SVGIG (reference sequence). The CDR3 is made up of 13 amino acids. DNA of the CDR3: TGTGCCTGGACCCGCCCCGGGCTCCATGAGCAGTTCTTC. Amino acids: CAWTRPGLHEQFF.

The chain joins TRBV7-3 to TRBJ2-7, with 7 bases identical to TRBD2. The germline V gene encodes CDR1 SGHTA and CDR2 FQGTGA. With V trimmed by 5 bases and J by 4 bases, 11 bases remained unmatched. The CDR3 runs 15 residues. CDR3 sequence reads: CASSTGGSPVYEQYF. The CDR3 nucleotides read TGTGCCAGCAGCACGGGAGGTTCCCCGGTATACGAGCAGTACTTC.

The table lists this clone with a few counts. V usage is TRBV4-1 and J usage is TRBJ1-6; no clear D gene. This CDR3 comprises 15 residues. Per the germline V gene, CDR1 is MGHRA and CDR2 is YSYEKL. Trimming removed 1 base from V and 7 bases from J, with 11 bases in between. CDR3 bases: TGCGCCAGCAGCCAAGTATGGGGTGGCAATTCACCCCTCCACTTT. This sequence encodes CASSQVWGGNSPLHF.

The V call is TRBV30, the J call TRBJ2-7; 7 nucleotides line up with TRBD1. The CDR3 runs 13 residues. Germline V CDR1 and CDR2: GTSNPN, SVGIG (reference sequence). V dropped 7 bases and J dropped 4; count of bases not matched to a gene: 10. CDR3: CASLRGGAYEQYF. The DNA for the CDR3 is TGTGCCTCGCTTAGAGGGGGCGCATACGAGCAGTACTTC. Based on the CDR3 plus reference TRBV30 and TRBJ2-7, the full variable domain is SQTIHQWPATLVQPVGSPLSLECTVEGTSNPNLYWYRQAAGRGLQLLFYSVGIGQISSEVPQNLSASRPQDRQFILSSKKLLLSDSGFYLCASLRGGAYEQYFGPGTRLTVT.

The chain joins TRBV6-1 to TRBJ2-4, with 9 bases that match TRBD1. This CDR3 has 14 residues. The V gene end was trimmed by 3 bases and the J gene end by 10 bases; junction bases not matched to a gene: 7. CDR1 is MNHNS and CDR2 is SASEGT in the germline V gene. The CDR3, as DNA: TGTGCCAGCAGTGATACGGACAGGGGTGGTATTCAGTACTTC. It codes for CASSDTDRGGIQYF.

This chain connects TRBV7-9 to TRBJ1-1; D is possibly TRBD1 (5 bases). V dropped 8 bases and J dropped 6 bases, with 16 bases sitting between them. CDR1 and CDR2 (germline): SEHNR, FQNEAQ (reference sequence). There are 13 residues in the CDR3. The CDR3 region has the DNA TGTGCCAGCCGGGCAGGGCAAGGCGCTGAAGCTTTCTTT. It is translated as CASRAGQGAEAFF.

This rearrangement joins TRBV5-1 to TRBJ1-1; 8 positions agree with TRBD1. The CDR3 loop spans 15 amino acids. The germline V gene has CDR1 SGHRS and CDR2 YFSETQ. V trimming: 5 bases; J trimming: 6 bases; junction bases outside the gene matches: 12. The CDR3 sequence is CASRYAGQGISEAFF. The CDR3 DNA sequence: TGCGCCAGCAGATATGCAGGACAGGGTATCTCTGAAGCTTTCTTT.

This chain links TRBV6-1 with TRBJ1-2; D gene unclear. This CDR3 comprises 13 residues. Looked up from germline, CDR1 is MNHNS and CDR2 is SASEGT. Trimming removed 2 bases at V and 3 bases at J, with 7 bases between. The CDR3 loop reads CASSEYDDYGYTF. The CDR3 coding sequence is TGTGCCAGCAGTGAATACGATGACTATGGCTACACCTTC.

V and J are TRBV5-5 and TRBJ1-1; a possible D gene is TRBD1 (5 bases). The germline gives CDR1 SGHKS, CDR2 YYEKEE (reference sequence). This CDR3 comprises 16 residues. V lost 0 bases and J lost 1, with 13 bases in between. The CDR3 region is CASSLEVDQGNTEAFF. Written as DNA, the CDR3 is TGTGCCAGCAGCTTGGAGGTCGACCAGGGGAACACTGAAGCTTTCTTT.

This clone has only one observation. The chain recombines TRBV6-5 with TRBJ1-2; D remains ambiguous. The germline V gene has CDR1 MNHEY and CDR2 SVGAGI. This CDR3 comprises 13 residues. The V gene lost 2 bases and the J gene lost 4 bases, with 8 bases spanning the gap. The CDR3 sequence is CASSYNSFYGYTF. The DNA for the CDR3 is TGTGCCAGCAGTTACAACAGCTTCTATGGCTACACCTTC.

This chain connects TRBV15 to TRBJ1-6; D is unclear. The CDR3 is 13 amino acids. From germline, CDR1 is LNHNV and CDR2 YYDKDF (reference sequence). Trimming removed 3 bases at V and 3 bases at J, with 3 bases between. The CDR3 protein is CATSRDYNSPLHF. DNA for the CDR3: TGTGCCACCAGCAGGGACTATAATTCACCCCTCCACTTT.